The 19 T cell receptor beta chains in this list originate from one sample, sequenced in a study of T cells after yellow fever vaccination. TCRdb reprocessed the 5' RACE reads via MiXCR and lists one record per CDR3 protein. The repertoire holds fewer than 400,000 distinct CDR3 sequences, approximately 11% seen once, with 2.5% to 4% in the top ten. Here the sequenced sample was CD4+ T cells sorted from PBMCs, taken 45 days after the yellow fever booster vaccination. These receptors came from a young man who received the YFV17D yellow fever vaccine.

This clonotype was observed a handful of times. The chain combines TRBV10-3 with TRBJ1-2; perhaps TRBD1 as D (5 bases). The germline gives CDR1 ENHRY, CDR2 SYGVKD. The ends were cut back, 3 bases at V and 4 bases at J, with 15 bases in the middle. The CDR3 contains 15 residues. CDR3 sequence reads: CAISDPWSRVYGYTF. The CDR3 nucleotides are TGTGCCATCAGTGACCCATGGTCCAGGGTCTATGGCTACACCTTC.

Only a few counts were recorded for this clonotype. The CDR3 loop reads CASSPEGGLTEAFF. For the CDR3, the DNA is TGTGCCAGCAGCCCGGAGGGGGGTTTAACTGAAGCTTTCTTT. The chain uses TRBV7-3 and TRBJ1-1; weak D call: TRBD1 (6 bases). This CDR3 is built from 14 residues. V lost 5 bases to trimming and J lost 5 bases, with 15 bases between them. CDR1 is SGHTA and CDR2 is FQGTGA in the germline V gene. Drawing the rest from reference TRBV7-3 and TRBJ1-1, the complete variable domain is GAGVSQTPSNKVTEKGKYVELRCDPISGHTALYWYRQSLGQGPEFLIYFQGTGAADDSGLPNDRFFAVRPEGSVSTLKIQRTERGDSAVYLCASSPEGGLTEAFFGQGTRLTVV.

This chain links TRBV30 with TRBJ2-7; a weak D match, TRBD1 (5 bases). The CDR3 is 11 amino acids. Germline lookup yields CDR1 GTSNPN and CDR2 SVGIG (reference sequence). The V and J ends lost 6 bases and 5 bases respectively, with 11 bases between them. CDR3 DNA: TGTGCCTGCCACAGGTCCCACGAGCAGTACTTC. It is translated as CACHRSHEQYF.

V and J are TRBV5-5 and TRBJ2-5, with 10 bases matching TRBD2. Germline assignment: CDR1 SGHKS and CDR2 YYEKEE (reference sequence). The ends lost 0 bases at V and 2 bases at J; junction bases unmatched: 7. This CDR3 spans 17 amino acids. The CDR3 reads CASSLAGVAGGQETQYF. The CDR3 region has the DNA TGTGCCAGCAGCTTGGCCGGGGTAGCGGGGGGTCAAGAGACCCAGTACTTC.

The CDR3 DNA follows: TGTGCCAGCTCACCTTTCCAGCCCGATAGCAATCAGCCCCAGCATTTT. It translates to CASSPFQPDSNQPQHF. The V call is TRBV18, the J call TRBJ1-5; D gene unclear. CDR1 and CDR2 from the germline V gene are KGHSH and LQKENI. CDR3 length equals 16 residues. V was pared by 3 bases and J by 0 bases, with 12 bases between.

This chain uses TRBV29-1 with TRBJ2-5, with 7 bases lining up with TRBD1. The CDR3 is 13 amino acids. V dropped 4 bases and J dropped 5; count of bases not matched to a gene: 7. Germline assignment: CDR1 SQVTM and CDR2 ANQGSEA. This CDR3 reads CSVAQGMRETQYF. The CDR3 DNA follows: TGCAGCGTTGCACAGGGGATGCGGGAGACCCAGTACTTC.

This clonotype has a handful of counts. The CDR3 nucleotides are TGCAGTGCTAGTGCCGATAACTATGGCTACACCTTC. Translated: CSASADNYGYTF. V usage is TRBV20-1 and J usage is TRBJ1-2, with no clear D. Per germline, CDR1 DFQATT and CDR2 SNEGSKA (reference sequence). V was shortened by 3 bases and J by 1 base, with 6 bases between the two germline ends. CDR3 length: 12 amino acids.

This clonotype was seen only a few times. The chain recombines TRBV6-2 or TRBV6-3 with TRBJ2-7, with TRBD1 matching 11 bases. Unmatched junction bases numbered 6, after V lost 6 bases and J lost 5 bases. Germline V CDR1 and CDR2: MNHEY, SVGEGT. The CDR3 is 14 residues long. This CDR3 reads CASRGTGGTDEQYV. CDR3 DNA: TGTGCCAGCAGGGGGACAGGGGGAACGGACGAGCAGTACGTC.

This rearrangement joins TRBV4-1 to TRBJ1-2; D not certain. CDR3 length equals 12 residues. CDR1 and CDR2 from the germline V gene are MGHRA and YSYEKL. Between the trimmed V and J ends, which lost 1 base and 9 bases, there was a span of 9 bases. DNA for the CDR3: TGCGCCAGCAGCCAAGTACGGGATAGCTACACCTTC. Translation: CASSQVRDSYTF.

This rearrangement joins TRBV15 to TRBJ2-3, with 7 bases lining up with TRBD1. CDR1 and CDR2 from the germline V gene are LNHNV and YYDKDF (reference sequence). This CDR3 is built from 14 residues. The V and J ends lost 6 bases and 0 bases, in that order; junction bases with no gene match: 3. The CDR3 region is CATRDRASTDTQYF. As DNA, the CDR3 is TGTGCCACCAGAGACAGGGCCAGCACAGATACGCAGTATTTT.

The chain couples TRBV12-3 or TRBV12-4 to TRBJ2-4; D uncertain. V lost 6 bases, J lost 0 bases, and 15 bases lay in between. CDR3 length: 16 amino acids. CDR3 sequence: CASSSNPGVAKNIQYF. The CDR3 DNA reads TGTGCCAGCAGCTCTAACCCTGGAGTAGCCAAAAACATTCAGTACTTC.

This clonotype occurred a few times. The chain uses TRBV5-6 and TRBJ2-7; D gene ambiguous. V lost 4 bases to trimming and J lost 7 bases, with 12 bases between them. Germline CDR1 and CDR2: SGHDT and YYEEEE. The CDR3 loop spans 12 amino acids. The CDR3 bases are TGTGCCAGCAGCCGGAAACTTGGGGAGCAGTACGTC. Its protein product is CASSRKLGEQYV.

This clonotype was counted only a few times. The chain is built from TRBV29-1 and TRBJ2-1, with TRBD2 matching 10 bases. With 5 bases clipped from V and 4 bases from J, the junction kept 2 bases outside the gene matches. Germline CDR1 reads SQVTM; CDR2 reads ANQGSEA. The CDR3 spans 13 residues. In nucleotides, the CDR3 is TGCAGCGTTAAGCGGGGGGGTTACAATGAGCAGTTCTTC. It yields the protein CSVKRGGYNEQFF.

V is TRBV24-1 and J is TRBJ2-2; 7 bases line up with TRBD1. The CDR3 is 16 residues long. J lost 4 bases, V lost 4 bases, and 8 bases had no gene match. Germline values: CDR1 KGHDR, CDR2 SFDVKD. The CDR3 loop reads CATSEADRDGTGELFF. In DNA, the CDR3 is TGTGCCACCAGTGAGGCCGACAGGGATGGCACCGGGGAGCTGTTTTTT.

This chain connects TRBV7-2 to TRBJ2-5; D is possibly TRBD1 (7 bases). Germline V gene data show CDR1 as SGHTA and CDR2 as FQGNSA. Trimming removed 3 bases at V and 5 bases at J, with 13 bases between. The CDR3 sequence is 14 residues long. CDR3 coding DNA: TGTGCCAGCAGCTTCAACAGGGGAGGCGAGACCCAGTACTTC. Its translation: CASSFNRGGETQYF.

The V gene is TRBV10-3, the J gene TRBJ2-2; D might be TRBD2 (6 bases). CDR1 ENHRY and CDR2 SYGVKD come from the germline V gene. CDR3 length: 14 amino acids. V lost 2 bases and J lost 4, with 8 bases in between. Here the CDR3 reads CAISEGSGTGELFF. The CDR3 bases are TGTGCCATCAGTGAGGGTAGCGGCACCGGGGAGCTGTTTTTT.

V gene TRBV7-2 combines with J gene TRBJ2-2, with D possibly being TRBD1 (5 bases). V lost 8 bases and J lost 2, with 12 bases in between. The V gene's germline CDR1 is SGHTA and CDR2 FQGNSA. The CDR3 has 14 residues. The CDR3 bases are TGTGCCAGCGCCTCACAGGTTAACACCGGGGAGCTGTTTTTT. Translating gives CASASQVNTGELFF.

The V call is TRBV11-2, the J call TRBJ2-3, with TRBD1 as a possible D gene (6 bases). Trimming stripped 8 bases from V and 4 bases from J, with 13 bases between. The germline CDR1 and CDR2 sequences are SGHAT and FQNNGV. The CDR3 extends over 13 amino acids. The CDR3 is CASREYRADTQYF. The CDR3 DNA reads as TGTGCCAGCCGGGAATACAGGGCAGATACGCAGTATTTT.

As for this clonotype: An end of the junction does not agree with germline; a read error may underlie this. The V and J genes are TRBV11-1 and TRBJ2-5, with no clear D. CDR1 and CDR2 (germline): SGHAT, FQDESV (reference sequence). This CDR3 contains 15 residues. The CDR3 DNA reads as TGTGCCAGCAGCCCCCGGGCCCACGTACAAGAGACCCAGCACTTC. It is translated as CASSPRAHVQETQHF.